The clone carrying this TCR beta chain was counted only a few times. Its antigen is currently unknown. The cDNA came from 5'RACE, which used 10-nucleotide random UMIs. MiXCR was run by TCRdb on the 5' RACE reads, yielding one entry per CDR3 protein. The sample shows approximately 87,000 distinct CDR3 sequences, approximately 14% of them seen only once. This sample was included in a study of neurological immune-mediated disorders. Study-level findings and limits: The greatest TCR clonal expansion occurred in HTLV-1-associated myelopathy and the least in multiple sclerosis, which fell below healthy controls.

CDR3 length equals 15 residues. Germline CDR1 reads MDHEN; CDR2 reads SYDVKM. Trimming left V 5 bases short and J 3 bases short, with 13 bases between. This chain uses TRBV28 with TRBJ1-4; maybe TRBD1 (5 bases). The receptor's source is a woman between 45 and 60 years old in good health. The material sequenced was PBMCs. CDR3 sequence (DNA): TGTGCCAGCAGTCCCAATGGGGGGGCTAATGAAAAACTGTTTTTT. It encodes CASSPNGGANEKLFF.